This T cell receptor (beta chain) appears in the sequencing data of a study of CD8+ T cells in alopecia areata. Study in general: Treated patients were given 5 to 10 mg oral tofacitinib twice daily. Overall study results and limits: Affected scalp, especially in alopecia totalis/universalis, had a higher clonality than normal scalp did.

The V and J ends lost 5 bases and 5 bases respectively, with 9 bases between them. Looked up from germline, CDR1 is LNHNV and CDR2 is YYDKDF (reference sequence). This CDR3 contains 12 residues. Sequencing used cDNA as its template, made by extracting RNA and reverse transcribing it. Only in-frame clones appear in the TCRdb table, and some are missing; sequencing was by immunoSEQ multiplex PCR. The data hold 150,000 to 200,000 clones, with roughly 70% observed a single time. On this clone itself: Its antigen is currently unknown.

Treatment given: oral pan-JAK inhibitor, 5-10 mg twice daily. The TCR sequence derives from a human donor with alopecia areata. The rearrangement links TRBV15 to TRBJ1-1, with TRBD1 as a possible D gene (6 bases). The sequencing here drew on CD4+ T cells sorted from blood, taken between weeks 49 and 50, from a patient treated with tofacitinib. Written as DNA, the CDR3 is TGTGCCACCAGCGCAGGGGTTACTGAAGCTTTCTTT. This sequence encodes CATSAGVTEAFF.